This TCR beta chain emerged from a study of CXCR3-negative and CXCR3-positive naive CD8 T cells. The CDR3 is 14 amino acids. CDR1 and CDR2 (germline): SQVTM, ANQGSEA. With respect to this clonotype: Its target is unknown.

Study-wide findings and caveats: Naive cells positive for CXCR3 carried more hydrophobic TRB CDR3s than CXCR3-negative ones.

5' RACE with UMI labels generated the TRB cDNA libraries. Reanalyzing the 5' RACE reads, TCRdb keeps one entry per CDR3 protein, without DNA. The ten most abundant clones cover 0.29% of a sample with 150,000 or so distinct CDR3 sequences. This sequence joins TRBV29-1 and TRBJ2-1; absent DNA, TCRdb's TRBD1 call cannot be checked. The sequencing sample was made of naive CXCR3- CD8+ T cells from blood. This sample's subset: CD45RO-CCR7+CD27+CD95- naive CD8+ T cells lacking CXCR3 (TNR3-). The TCR sequence derives from a human donor in good health. Some clones in this sample may be carry-over from other donors' samples. CDR3 region: CSVEGQGEDNEQFF.